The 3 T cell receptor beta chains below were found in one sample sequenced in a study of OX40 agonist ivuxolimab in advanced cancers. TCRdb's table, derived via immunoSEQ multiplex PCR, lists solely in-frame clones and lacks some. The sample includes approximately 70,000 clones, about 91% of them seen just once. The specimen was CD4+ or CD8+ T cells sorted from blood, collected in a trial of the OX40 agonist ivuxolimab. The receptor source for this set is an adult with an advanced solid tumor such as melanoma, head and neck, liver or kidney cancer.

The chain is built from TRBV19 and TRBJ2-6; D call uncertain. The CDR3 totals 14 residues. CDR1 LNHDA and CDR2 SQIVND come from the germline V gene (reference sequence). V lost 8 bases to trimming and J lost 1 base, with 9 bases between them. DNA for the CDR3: TGTGCCAGTCGCGAAGGGTCTGGGGCCAACGTCCTGACTTTC. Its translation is CASREGSGANVLTF.

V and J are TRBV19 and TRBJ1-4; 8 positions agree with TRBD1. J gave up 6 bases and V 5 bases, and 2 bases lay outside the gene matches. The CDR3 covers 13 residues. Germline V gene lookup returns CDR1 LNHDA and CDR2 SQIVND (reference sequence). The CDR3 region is CASSAQGDEKLFF. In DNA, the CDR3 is TGTGCCAGTAGTGCACAGGGGGATGAAAAACTGTTTTTT.

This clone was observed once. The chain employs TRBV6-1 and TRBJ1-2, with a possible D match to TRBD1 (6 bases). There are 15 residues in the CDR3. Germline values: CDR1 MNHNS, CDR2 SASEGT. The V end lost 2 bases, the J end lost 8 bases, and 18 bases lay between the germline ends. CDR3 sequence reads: CASSETDTGFRGYTF. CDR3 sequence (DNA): TGTGCCAGCAGTGAAACGGACACAGGGTTTCGAGGCTACACCTTC.